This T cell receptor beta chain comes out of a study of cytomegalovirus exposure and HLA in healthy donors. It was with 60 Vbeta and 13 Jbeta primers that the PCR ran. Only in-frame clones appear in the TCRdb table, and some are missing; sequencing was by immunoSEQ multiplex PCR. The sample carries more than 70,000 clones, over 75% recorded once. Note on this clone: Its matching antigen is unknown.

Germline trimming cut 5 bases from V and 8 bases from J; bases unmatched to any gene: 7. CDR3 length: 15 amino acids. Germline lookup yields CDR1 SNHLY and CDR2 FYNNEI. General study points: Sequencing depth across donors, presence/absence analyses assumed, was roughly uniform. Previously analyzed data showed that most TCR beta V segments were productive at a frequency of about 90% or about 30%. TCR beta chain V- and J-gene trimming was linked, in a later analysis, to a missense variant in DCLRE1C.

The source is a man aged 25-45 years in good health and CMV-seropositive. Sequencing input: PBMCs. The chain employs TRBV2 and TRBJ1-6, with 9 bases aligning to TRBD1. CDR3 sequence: CASSTQGAPHSPLHF. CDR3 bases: TGTGCCAGCAGTACACAGGGGGCGCCTCATTCACCCCTCCACTTT.